This TCR beta chain emerged from a study of radiotherapy plus CTLA-4 blockade in lung cancer. Findings and limits, study-wide: Blood TCR clones of tumor origin expanded after radiotherapy plus ipilimumab.

This clone was seen a handful of times. The target antigen is unknown. The trim removed 4 bases at V and 2 bases at J, leaving 6 bases unmatched. The germline CDR1 and CDR2 sequences are SGHDN and FVKESK. The CDR3 is 16 residues long. Here immunoSEQ multiplex PCR was the method, and the copy in TCRdb shows in-frame clones only, minus some. This table holds 85,000 to 100,000 clones, around 87% found once. The chain has TRBV14 and TRBJ2-7; 12 nucleotides align to TRBD2. The input for sequencing was peripheral blood, taken from a patient treated with radiotherapy plus ipilimumab. The TCR sequence derives from a human donor with non-small cell lung cancer that progressed on radiotherapy plus ipilimumab. This CDR3 reads CASSPKTSGSPYEQYF. As DNA, the CDR3 is TGTGCCAGCAGCCCTAAGACTAGCGGGAGTCCCTACGAGCAGTACTTC.